These 17 T cell receptor beta chains were sequenced from one sample in a study of T-cell memory formation after mild COVID-19. TCRdb reprocessed the 5' RACE reads via MiXCR and lists one record per CDR3 protein. This repertoire shows about 55,000 distinct CDR3 sequences, 8% to 10% found once; its top ten account for 1.2%. Sequenced material: PBMCs or a T cell subset sorted from them (not recorded which). The receptors originated from a man aged 18 to 29 who had mild COVID-19 (a few samples of this study predate the infection). Cell type and time point are not known.

The chain links TRBV6-5 to TRBJ2-3; D gene ambiguous. CDR3 length equals 13 residues. Germline assignment: CDR1 MNHEY and CDR2 SVGAGI. Trimming cost V 1 base and J 1 base, with 3 bases left between them. CDR3 protein: CASSYLGTDTQYF. In nucleotides, the CDR3 is TGTGCCAGCAGTTACTTGGGCACAGATACGCAGTATTTT.

This clonotype was detected ten times or more. The chain is built from TRBV10-1 and TRBJ2-2; TRBD2 might be the D (6 bases). The CDR3 loop spans 14 amino acids. Trimming took off 4 bases at V and 7 bases at J, with 13 bases between the two ends. Germline-derived CDR1 and CDR2 are WNHNN and SYGVQD (reference sequence). This chain's CDR3 is CASSVAGRDGELFF. The CDR3, as DNA: TGCGCCAGCAGTGTGGCAGGGCGGGACGGGGAGCTGTTTTTT.

The chain joins TRBV5-4 to TRBJ2-2; 9 bases agree with TRBD1. Germline lookup yields CDR1 SGHNT and CDR2 YYREEE (reference sequence). CDR3 length equals 17 residues. V shed 2 bases, J shed 3 bases, and the junction held 8 bases outside the gene matches. The CDR3 loop is CASSFPGQGVDTGELFF. The DNA for the CDR3 is TGTGCCAGCAGCTTCCCGGGACAGGGCGTAGACACCGGGGAGCTGTTTTTT.

The rearrangement joins TRBV29-1 to TRBJ1-1, with TRBD1 identical over 7 bases. The CDR3 is made up of 12 amino acids. Germline V gene lookup returns CDR1 SQVTM and CDR2 ANQGSEA. Losses at the gene ends were 4 bases for V and 11 bases for J; bases not matched to a gene: 10. CDR3 bases: TGCAGCGTTGGGGACAGCCTCACCAAGGCTTTCTTT. It encodes CSVGDSLTKAFF.

J is TRBJ1-2 and V is TRBV12-3 or TRBV12-4; possible D gene TRBD1, 5 bases. V was cut by 3 bases and J by 2 bases, with 10 bases left in between. The CDR3 runs 14 residues. The CDR3 spells CASSLAGRNYGYTF. The DNA for the CDR3 is TGTGCCAGCAGTTTGGCAGGGCGGAACTATGGCTACACCTTC.

The chain carries TRBV4-1 and TRBJ2-6; D is perhaps TRBD1 or TRBD2 (6 bases each). Between the trimmed V and J ends, which lost 4 bases and 0 bases, there was a span of 10 bases. This CDR3 has 16 residues. CDR1 and CDR2 (germline): MGHRA, YSYEKL. In DNA form, the CDR3 reads TGCGCCAGCAGCCTCGAGGGGGGCTCTGGGGCCAACGTCCTGACTTTC. Residues: CASSLEGGSGANVLTF.

There are a few counts of this clonotype. The chain combines TRBV6-6 with TRBJ1-2; possible D gene TRBD1, 6 bases. The CDR3 loop spans 16 amino acids. V shed 5 bases and J shed 0 bases, with 16 bases lying between them. The germline CDR1 and CDR2 sequences are MNHNY and SVGAGI (reference sequence). Here the CDR3 reads CASSPPGTLTNYGYTF. CDR3 coding DNA: TGTGCCAGCAGTCCGCCCGGGACACTAACTAACTATGGCTACACCTTC.

This clonotype was detected only a few times. V usage is TRBV29-1 and J usage is TRBJ1-1; D ambiguous. Trimming removed 3 bases at V and 10 bases at J, with 15 bases between. From germline, CDR1 is SQVTM and CDR2 ANQGSEA. The CDR3 sequence is 12 residues long. CDR3 nucleotides: TGCAGCGTTGATCGGCAGTTTTTGGGAGCTTTCTTT. Its protein product is CSVDRQFLGAFF.

This clonotype was detected a few times. This chain uses TRBV29-1 with TRBJ2-1; 8 bases match TRBD1. The CDR3 is made up of 13 amino acids. V trimming: 4 bases; J trimming: 7 bases; junction bases outside the gene matches: 6. The V gene's germline CDR1 is SQVTM and CDR2 ANQGSEA. The CDR3 reads CSVGQGRGNEQFF. DNA for the CDR3: TGCAGCGTTGGACAGGGGAGAGGGAATGAGCAGTTCTTC.

This clonotype has a handful of counts. The chain combines TRBV28 with TRBJ2-1; 7 bases are a match to TRBD1. Per germline, CDR1 MDHEN and CDR2 SYDVKM. The CDR3 has 15 residues. The trim removed 3 bases at V and 7 bases at J, leaving 9 bases unmatched. DNA of the CDR3: TGTGCCAGCAGTTTTATAGGTAACAGGGGAAATGAGCAGTTCTTC. Protein: CASSFIGNRGNEQFF.

This clonotype occurred a few times. V and J are TRBV7-8 and TRBJ2-1; the D gene is possibly TRBD2 (5 bases). CDR1 is SGHVS and CDR2 is FQNEAQ in the germline V gene. There are 12 residues in the CDR3. Trimming pared 1 base from V and 14 bases from J, leaving 12 bases between. The CDR3 bases are TGTGCCAGCAGCTTAGATTCGGGGAAGGAGTTCTTC. Translation: CASSLDSGKEFF.

J is TRBJ2-3 and V is TRBV6-5; D is ambiguous. The CDR3 is 15 residues long. The germline gives CDR1 MNHEY, CDR2 SVGAGI. V shed 0 bases and J shed 2 bases, with 9 bases lying between them. The CDR3 loop is CASSYSPRSTDTQYF. DNA for the CDR3: TGTGCCAGCAGTTACTCCCCTAGATCCACAGATACGCAGTATTTT.

This chain uses TRBV7-6 with TRBJ1-2; TRBD1 is a possible D gene (5 bases). Germline V gives CDR1 SGHVS, CDR2 FNYEAQ. Between the trimmed V and J ends, which lost 5 bases and 8 bases, there was a span of 15 bases. This CDR3 has 13 amino acids. CDR3 DNA: TGTGCCAGCAGCGATTATACCAGGGTGGGCTACACCTTC. Residues: CASSDYTRVGYTF.

This clonotype was counted between two and nine times. The rearrangement joins TRBV7-2 to TRBJ2-3; the D call may be TRBD1 or TRBD2 (5 bases each). V was trimmed by 6 bases and J by 6 bases, leaving 16 bases between them. Germline-derived CDR1 and CDR2 are SGHTA and FQGNSA. The CDR3 spans 14 residues. The CDR3 loop reads CASSLDGTLDTQYF. As DNA, the CDR3 is TGTGCCAGCAGTCTGGACGGGACCCTTGATACGCAGTATTTT.

The gene calls are TRBV7-2 and TRBJ2-7; 9 positions agree with TRBD1. Trimming cost V 4 bases and J 3 bases; bases outside gene matches: 4. Germline V gene sequence: CDR1 SGHTA, CDR2 FQGNSA. This CDR3 region has 14 residues. CDR3: CASSYGTGSYEQYF. For the CDR3, the DNA is TGTGCCAGCAGCTACGGGACAGGGAGCTACGAGCAGTACTTC.

The chain employs TRBV9 and TRBJ1-4, with D possibly TRBD1 on 6 matching bases. The V and J ends lost 10 bases and 8 bases respectively, with 12 bases between them. Per the germline V gene, CDR1 is SGDLS and CDR2 is YYNGEE. This CDR3 contains 11 residues. The CDR3 sequence is CAFAGVEKLFF. For the CDR3, the DNA is TGTGCCTTTGCAGGGGTGGAAAAACTGTTTTTT.

This clonotype has more than one count but fewer than ten. The rearrangement links TRBV24-1 to TRBJ2-1; D unclear. There are 14 residues in the CDR3. In germline, CDR1 is KGHDR, CDR2 SFDVKD. Trimming cost V 3 bases and J 6 bases, with 11 bases left between them. CDR3 DNA sequence: TGTGCCACCAGTGATACCAGGTCGGGCAATGAGCAGTTCTTC. Amino acid sequence: CATSDTRSGNEQFF.